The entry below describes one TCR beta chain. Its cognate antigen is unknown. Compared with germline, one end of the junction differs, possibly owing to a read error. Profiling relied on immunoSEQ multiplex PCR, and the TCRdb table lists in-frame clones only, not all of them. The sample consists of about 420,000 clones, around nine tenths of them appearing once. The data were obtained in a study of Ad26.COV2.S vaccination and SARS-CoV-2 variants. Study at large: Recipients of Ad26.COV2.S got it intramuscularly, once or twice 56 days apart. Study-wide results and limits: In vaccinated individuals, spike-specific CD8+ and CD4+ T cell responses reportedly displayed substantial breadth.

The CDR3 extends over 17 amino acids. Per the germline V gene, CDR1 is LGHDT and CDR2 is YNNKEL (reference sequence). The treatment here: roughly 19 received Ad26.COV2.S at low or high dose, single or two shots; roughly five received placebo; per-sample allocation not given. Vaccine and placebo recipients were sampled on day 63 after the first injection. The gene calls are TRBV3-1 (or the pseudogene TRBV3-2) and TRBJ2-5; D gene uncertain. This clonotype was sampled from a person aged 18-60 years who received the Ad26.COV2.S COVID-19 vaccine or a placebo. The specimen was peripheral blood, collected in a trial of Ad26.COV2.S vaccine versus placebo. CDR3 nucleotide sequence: TGTGCCAGTAGCCAAGCCAGCAGCGTAAAGCCCTGGGAGACCCAGTACTTC. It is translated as CASSQASSVKPWETQYF.